Listed below are T cell receptor beta chains from one sample, sequenced in a study of shared clonotypes between healthy human individuals. Assay used: immunoSEQ multiplex PCR; TCRdb lists only in-frame clones, some missing. The sample contains some 650,000 clones, more than 95% of which appear only once. Sequenced input: naive CD4+ T cells sorted from blood. These receptor sequences come from a woman aged 25 to 39 in good health. Both conserved end residues are part of each CDR3. The order of the fields is V gene, clone size, CDR3 length, J gene, D gene, CDR3 protein, CDR3 DNA. A D gene is named only where the DNA matches it firmly. Some rows mark clone size as missing; the rest say once, few, many or name a class of expanded clone.

v_call: TRBV15; clone_size: .; cdr3_length: 13; j_call: TRBJ1-1; d_call: .; cdr3_aa: CATSTNGYTEAFF; cdr3_nt: TGTGCCACCAGCACGAATGGCTACACTGAAGCTTTCTTT
v_call: TRBV5-4; clone_size: once; cdr3_length: 19; j_call: TRBJ2-3; d_call: TRBD2; cdr3_aa: CASSSSAGSSGSSTDTQYF; cdr3_nt: TGTGCCAGCAGCTCGTCCGCTGGTTCTAGCGGGAGTTCCACAGATACGCAGTATTTT
v_call: TRBV4-1; clone_size: .; cdr3_length: 15; j_call: TRBJ2-1; d_call: .; cdr3_aa: CASSSTLKANNEQFF; cdr3_nt: TGCGCCAGCAGCTCAACCCTTAAGGCGAACAATGAGCAGTTCTTC
v_call: TRBV7-6; clone_size: .; cdr3_length: 14; j_call: TRBJ2-2; d_call: .; cdr3_aa: CASTTQEITGELFF; cdr3_nt: TGTGCCAGCACCACACAGGAGATCACCGGGGAGCTGTTTTTT
v_call: TRBV10-3; clone_size: .; cdr3_length: 19; j_call: TRBJ2-3; d_call: TRBD2; cdr3_aa: CAISETLVGTSGITDTQYF; cdr3_nt: TGTGCCATCAGTGAGACTCTCGTCGGGACTAGCGGGATCACAGATACGCAGTATTTT
v_call: TRBV25-1; clone_size: once; cdr3_length: 14; j_call: TRBJ2-3; d_call: .; cdr3_aa: CASSWGGSTDTQYF; cdr3_nt: TGTGCCAGCAGTTGGGGCGGGAGCACAGATACGCAGTATTTT
v_call: TRBV14; clone_size: once; cdr3_length: 17; j_call: TRBJ2-3; d_call: TRBD1; cdr3_aa: CASSQVMTGAFTDTQYF; cdr3_nt: TGTGCCAGCAGCCAAGTCATGACAGGGGCATTCACAGATACGCAGTATTTT
v_call: TRBV5-1; clone_size: .; cdr3_length: 14; j_call: TRBJ2-7; d_call: .; cdr3_aa: CASSSGTIRLEQYF; cdr3_nt: TGCGCCAGCAGCTCCGGGACCATACGTCTCGAGCAGTACTTC
v_call: TRBV12-5; clone_size: .; cdr3_length: 13; j_call: TRBJ2-2; d_call: .; cdr3_aa: CASGLSNTGELFF; cdr3_nt: TGTGCTAGTGGTTTGTCGAACACCGGGGAGCTGTTTTTT
v_call: TRBV5-1; clone_size: .; cdr3_length: 12; j_call: TRBJ2-1; d_call: .; cdr3_aa: CASREMGGEQFF; cdr3_nt: TGCGCCAGCAGGGAAATGGGGGGTGAGCAGTTCTTC
v_call: TRBV7-6; clone_size: .; cdr3_length: 17; j_call: TRBJ2-5; d_call: TRBD1; cdr3_aa: CASSLGYLDRGQETQYF; cdr3_nt: TGTGCCAGCAGCTTAGGTTATTTGGACAGGGGCCAAGAGACCCAGTACTTC
v_call: TRBV5-1; clone_size: .; cdr3_length: 14; j_call: TRBJ1-1; d_call: .; cdr3_aa: CASSFQGRDTEAFF; cdr3_nt: TGCGCCAGCAGCTTCCAGGGGCGGGACACTGAAGCTTTCTTT
v_call: TRBV25-1; clone_size: .; cdr3_length: 16; j_call: TRBJ2-7; d_call: TRBD2; cdr3_aa: CASSELGLAGRYEQYF; cdr3_nt: TGTGCCAGCAGTGAATTGGGACTAGCGGGAAGGTACGAGCAGTACTTC
v_call: TRBV10-3; clone_size: .; cdr3_length: 13; j_call: TRBJ1-2; d_call: TRBD1; cdr3_aa: CAISEGTVNGYTF; cdr3_nt: TGTGCCATCAGTGAAGGGACAGTCAATGGCTACACCTTC
v_call: TRBV18; clone_size: .; cdr3_length: 13; j_call: TRBJ2-7; d_call: .; cdr3_aa: CASSPPSAYEQYF; cdr3_nt: TGTGCCAGCTCACCACCCTCAGCCTACGAGCAGTACTTC
v_call: TRBV4-1; clone_size: .; cdr3_length: 15; j_call: TRBJ2-5; d_call: .; cdr3_aa: CASSQLGPPGETQYF; cdr3_nt: TGCGCCAGCAGCCAACTTGGTCCCCCGGGGGAGACCCAGTACTTC
v_call: TRBV19; clone_size: .; cdr3_length: 14; j_call: TRBJ1-5; d_call: TRBD1; cdr3_aa: CASTQQGRNQPQHF; cdr3_nt: TGTGCCAGTACCCAACAGGGGCGCAATCAGCCCCAGCATTTT
v_call: TRBV5-6; clone_size: .; cdr3_length: 15; j_call: TRBJ1-5; d_call: .; cdr3_aa: CASSLDGGLHQPQHF; cdr3_nt: TGTGCCAGCAGCTTGGACGGGGGGCTCCATCAGCCCCAGCATTTT
v_call: TRBV6-6; clone_size: .; cdr3_length: 14; j_call: TRBJ2-1; d_call: TRBD1; cdr3_aa: CASSYGTGYGEQFF; cdr3_nt: TGTGCCAGCAGTTACGGGACAGGGTATGGAGAGCAGTTCTTC
v_call: TRBV27; clone_size: .; cdr3_length: 16; j_call: TRBJ2-4; d_call: .; cdr3_aa: CASSSPLSGAKNIQYF; cdr3_nt: TGTGCCAGCAGCTCCCCTTTATCGGGAGCCAAAAACATTCAGTACTTC
v_call: TRBV6-1; clone_size: .; cdr3_length: 15; j_call: TRBJ2-7; d_call: .; cdr3_aa: CASSSSGTGESEQYF; cdr3_nt: TGTGCCAGCAGTTCTAGCGGGACAGGGGAGTCCGAGCAGTACTTC
v_call: TRBV25-1; clone_size: once; cdr3_length: 17; j_call: TRBJ1-1; d_call: TRBD1; cdr3_aa: CASSDKRPGRGRTEAFF; cdr3_nt: TGTGCCAGCAGTGACAAAAGGCCTGGCAGGGGGCGGACTGAAGCTTTCTTT
v_call: TRBV9; clone_size: .; cdr3_length: 15; j_call: TRBJ2-2; d_call: .; cdr3_aa: CASSSTVENTGELFF; cdr3_nt: TGTGCCAGCAGCTCCACGGTGGAGAACACCGGGGAGCTGTTTTTT
v_call: TRBV15; clone_size: .; cdr3_length: 15; j_call: TRBJ1-1; d_call: .; cdr3_aa: CATSRQNQGGTEAFF; cdr3_nt: TGTGCCACCAGCAGACAAAACCAGGGAGGCACTGAAGCTTTCTTT
v_call: TRBV5-1; clone_size: .; cdr3_length: 17; j_call: TRBJ2-3; d_call: TRBD2; cdr3_aa: CASSAATGTSVSNTQYF; cdr3_nt: TGCGCCAGCAGCGCCGCTACCGGGACTAGCGTGTCGAATACGCAGTATTTT
v_call: TRBV28; clone_size: .; cdr3_length: 15; j_call: TRBJ2-1; d_call: .; cdr3_aa: CASNPGDVRDDEQFF; cdr3_nt: TGTGCCAGCAACCCGGGGGACGTAAGGGACGATGAGCAGTTCTTC
v_call: TRBV7-6; clone_size: .; cdr3_length: 17; j_call: TRBJ2-3; d_call: .; cdr3_aa: CASSVNTGAGNTDTQYF; cdr3_nt: TGTGCCAGCAGCGTCAACACAGGGGCGGGGAACACAGATACGCAGTATTTT
v_call: TRBV6-1; clone_size: once; cdr3_length: 15; j_call: TRBJ2-1; d_call: TRBD1; cdr3_aa: CASSVPGQGTDEQFF; cdr3_nt: TGTGCCAGCAGTGTTCCGGGACAGGGGACCGATGAGCAGTTCTTC
v_call: TRBV10-2; clone_size: .; cdr3_length: 15; j_call: TRBJ2-7; d_call: .; cdr3_aa: CAYSGGAEGGDEQYF; cdr3_nt: TGCGCCTACTCGGGGGGCGCGGAAGGCGGCGACGAGCAGTACTTC
v_call: TRBV28; clone_size: .; cdr3_length: 13; j_call: TRBJ2-7; d_call: .; cdr3_aa: CASSLGSSYEQYF; cdr3_nt: TGTGCCAGCAGTTTAGGTAGCAGCTACGAGCAGTACTTC
v_call: TRBV6-5; clone_size: .; cdr3_length: 15; j_call: TRBJ1-5; d_call: TRBD1; cdr3_aa: CASTTTGEGNQPQHF; cdr3_nt: TGTGCCAGCACAACGACAGGGGAAGGCAATCAGCCCCAGCATTTT
v_call: TRBV5-1; clone_size: .; cdr3_length: 13; j_call: TRBJ2-7; d_call: TRBD2; cdr3_aa: CASSRGDLREQYF; cdr3_nt: TGCGCCAGCTCACGGGGGGATCTTCGGGAGCAGTACTTC
v_call: TRBV6-5; clone_size: .; cdr3_length: 16; j_call: TRBJ2-5; d_call: TRBD2; cdr3_aa: CASSYSIASGQETQYF; cdr3_nt: TGTGCCAGCAGTTACTCGATCGCTAGCGGACAAGAGACCCAGTACTTC
v_call: TRBV7-3; clone_size: .; cdr3_length: 15; j_call: TRBJ1-5; d_call: TRBD1; cdr3_aa: CASSSGQGARQPQHF; cdr3_nt: TGTGCCAGCAGCTCGGGACAGGGGGCTCGTCAGCCCCAGCATTTT
v_call: TRBV30; clone_size: .; cdr3_length: 12; j_call: TRBJ1-2; d_call: .; cdr3_aa: CAWSGTPAGYTF; cdr3_nt: TGTGCCTGGAGTGGGACACCGGCCGGCTACACCTTC
v_call: TRBV15; clone_size: .; cdr3_length: 16; j_call: TRBJ2-5; d_call: TRBD2; cdr3_aa: CATSRGRTSGGETQYF; cdr3_nt: TGTGCCACCAGCAGAGGCAGAACTAGCGGGGGGGAGACCCAGTACTTC
v_call: TRBV5-1; clone_size: .; cdr3_length: 16; j_call: TRBJ1-1; d_call: .; cdr3_aa: CASSLGTETVNTEAFF; cdr3_nt: TGCGCCAGCAGCTTGGGGACAGAAACTGTGAACACTGAAGCTTTCTTT
v_call: TRBV6-5; clone_size: .; cdr3_length: 13; j_call: TRBJ1-1; d_call: .; cdr3_aa: CASSWEVGGEAFF; cdr3_nt: TGTGCCAGCAGTTGGGAGGTTGGAGGTGAAGCTTTCTTT
v_call: TRBV19; clone_size: .; cdr3_length: 15; j_call: TRBJ2-7; d_call: TRBD2; cdr3_aa: CASRNLAGGTYEQYF; cdr3_nt: TGTGCCAGTAGAAACTTAGCGGGAGGAACCTACGAGCAGTACTTC
v_call: TRBV7-8; clone_size: once; cdr3_length: 14; j_call: TRBJ2-7; d_call: TRBD2; cdr3_aa: CASSWILAKYEQYF; cdr3_nt: TGTGCCAGCAGCTGGATACTAGCGAAGTACGAGCAGTACTTC
v_call: TRBV18; clone_size: .; cdr3_length: 14; j_call: TRBJ2-7; d_call: .; cdr3_aa: CASSSYTSDYEQYF; cdr3_nt: TGTGCCAGCTCATCCTATACCTCAGATTACGAGCAGTACTTC
v_call: TRBV28; clone_size: .; cdr3_length: 15; j_call: TRBJ2-7; d_call: TRBD1; cdr3_aa: CASRGKGQGLYEQYF; cdr3_nt: TGTGCCAGCAGGGGCAAGGGACAGGGGCTATACGAGCAGTACTTC
v_call: TRBV7-6; clone_size: once; cdr3_length: 16; j_call: TRBJ2-2; d_call: TRBD2; cdr3_aa: CASSLLAGDGTGELFF; cdr3_nt: TGTGCCAGCAGCTTACTAGCGGGAGATGGCACCGGGGAGCTGTTTTTT
v_call: TRBV6-1; clone_size: .; cdr3_length: 15; j_call: TRBJ2-1; d_call: TRBD1; cdr3_aa: CASSSGTGAYNEQFF; cdr3_nt: TGTGCCAGCAGCTCCGGGACAGGGGCCTACAATGAGCAGTTCTTC
v_call: TRBV27; clone_size: once; cdr3_length: 14; j_call: TRBJ1-5; d_call: .; cdr3_aa: CASSFSQKLQPQHF; cdr3_nt: TGTGCCAGCAGTTTTTCCCAGAAACTTCAGCCCCAGCATTTT
v_call: TRBV28; clone_size: .; cdr3_length: 14; j_call: TRBJ2-1; d_call: TRBD2; cdr3_aa: CASSVLAVYNEQFF; cdr3_nt: TGTGCCAGCAGCGTACTAGCGGTATACAATGAGCAGTTCTTC
v_call: TRBV18; clone_size: .; cdr3_length: 15; j_call: TRBJ2-7; d_call: TRBD2; cdr3_aa: CASSPPSSGRSEQYF; cdr3_nt: TGTGCCAGCTCACCACCGTCAAGCGGGAGGAGTGAGCAGTACTTC
v_call: TRBV7-8; clone_size: .; cdr3_length: 15; j_call: TRBJ2-3; d_call: TRBD2; cdr3_aa: CASSPGRFSTDTQYF; cdr3_nt: TGTGCCAGCAGCCCCGGGAGGTTCAGCACAGATACGCAGTATTTT
v_call: TRBV6-5; clone_size: .; cdr3_length: 14; j_call: TRBJ1-5; d_call: .; cdr3_aa: CASSQQGSHQPQHF; cdr3_nt: TGTGCCAGCAGCCAACAGGGAAGTCATCAGCCCCAGCATTTT
v_call: TRBV6-5; clone_size: once; cdr3_length: 15; j_call: TRBJ1-4; d_call: .; cdr3_aa: CASSYSWDKDEKLFF; cdr3_nt: TGTGCCAGCAGTTACTCGTGGGACAAGGATGAAAAACTGTTTTTT
v_call: TRBV7-8; clone_size: .; cdr3_length: 15; j_call: TRBJ2-7; d_call: .; cdr3_aa: CASSAGHGTAYEQYF; cdr3_nt: TGTGCCAGCAGCGCGGGGCATGGGACAGCCTACGAGCAGTACTTC
v_call: TRBV28; clone_size: .; cdr3_length: 12; j_call: TRBJ2-7; d_call: .; cdr3_aa: CASSIKAHEQYF; cdr3_nt: TGTGCCAGCAGTATAAAAGCCCACGAGCAGTACTTC